The 28 T cell receptor beta chains reported below all come from one sample, sequenced in a study of T cell responses to AZD1222 COVID-19 vaccine. TCRdb's table, derived via immunoSEQ multiplex PCR, lists solely in-frame clones and lacks some. The repertoire holds 150,000 to 200,000 clones, 80% to 95% seen once, with 3.9% in the top ten. The sequenced sample was peripheral blood, obtained on day 0 of AZD1222 vaccination. All receptors come from an adult in good health.

This clone is a singleton in its sample. V gene TRBV7-9 combines with J gene TRBJ2-7, with D uncertain. Germline V gene lookup returns CDR1 SEHNR and CDR2 FQNEAQ (reference sequence). With 5 bases removed from V and 2 bases from J, the gap between germline ends came to 19 bases. CDR3 length: 16 amino acids. CDR3 residues: CASSRSTGLATYEQYF. In DNA form, the CDR3 reads TGTGCCAGCAGCCGTTCCACGGGTTTGGCAACCTACGAGCAGTACTTC.

CDR3 loop: CASSLGGTSGIDEQFF. The CDR3 coding sequence is TGCGCCAGCAGCTTGGGAGGGACTAGCGGGATCGATGAGCAGTTCTTC. The rearrangement joins TRBV5-1 to TRBJ2-1, with 13 bases matching TRBD2. V shed 0 bases, J shed 8 bases, and the junction held 5 bases outside the gene matches. From germline, CDR1 is SGHRS and CDR2 YFSETQ. There are 16 residues in the CDR3.

This clone was detected a few times. CDR3 protein: CATSAQLRNSNQPQHF. DNA of the CDR3: TGTGCCACCAGCGCCCAACTTCGGAATAGCAATCAGCCCCAGCATTTT. The V gene is TRBV15, the J gene TRBJ1-5, with no clear D. The CDR3 runs 16 residues. V was clipped by 5 bases and J by 0 bases, with 14 bases between them. Germline CDR1 and CDR2: LNHNV and YYDKDF (reference sequence).

The CDR3 spells CASSPPSSYEQYF. As DNA, the CDR3 is TGTGCCAGCTCACCACCAAGCTCCTACGAGCAGTACTTC. V gene TRBV18 combines with J gene TRBJ2-7; D is unclear. From germline, CDR1 is KGHSH and CDR2 LQKENI. The CDR3 totals 13 residues. Trimming stripped 0 bases from V and 0 bases from J, with 3 bases between.

The chain carries TRBV29-1 and TRBJ2-3; D gene uncertain. Germline V CDR1 and CDR2: SQVTM, ANQGSEA. V was cut by 4 bases and J by 2 bases, with 10 bases left in between. This CDR3 comprises 13 residues. The CDR3 spells CSVVMRFTDTQYF. The CDR3 nucleotides read TGCAGCGTTGTGATGCGCTTCACAGATACGCAGTATTTT.

The V call is TRBV7-9, the J call TRBJ1-4; D is perhaps TRBD1 (6 bases). Trimming stripped 5 bases from V and 4 bases from J, with 26 bases between. This CDR3 comprises 19 residues. Per the germline V gene, CDR1 is SEHNR and CDR2 is FQNEAQ (reference sequence). The chain's CDR3 is CASSPTRQGLEWGNEKLFF. CDR3 bases: TGTGCCAGCAGCCCCACCCGGCAGGGGCTAGAATGGGGTAATGAAAAACTGTTTTTT.

The V call is TRBV6-5, the J call TRBJ1-1; D uncertain. Germline values: CDR1 MNHEY, CDR2 SVGAGI. V shed 8 bases and J shed 4 bases, with 14 bases lying between them. The CDR3 runs to 13 residues. This chain's CDR3 is CASGQVKGTEAFF. As DNA, the CDR3 is TGTGCCAGCGGCCAGGTGAAGGGCACTGAAGCTTTCTTT.

The gene calls are TRBV6-4 and TRBJ1-1; 9 bases align to TRBD1. Germline V gene sequence: CDR1 MRHNA, CDR2 SNTAGT. Trimming at V came to 2 bases and at J to 0 bases, leaving 13 bases not matched to a gene. This CDR3 is 19 amino acids long. The CDR3 sequence: CASSDAPRMGQGMNTEAFF. In DNA form, the CDR3 reads TGTGCCAGCAGTGACGCCCCCCGCATGGGACAGGGTATGAACACTGAAGCTTTCTTT.

The CDR3 reads CASRPARGSSYEQYF. The CDR3 DNA reads as TGTGCCAGCAGACCTGCCAGGGGGTCCTCCTACGAGCAGTACTTC. The V call is TRBV2, the J call TRBJ2-7; 7 nucleotides match TRBD1. Germline assignment: CDR1 SNHLY and CDR2 FYNNEI. This CDR3 region has 15 residues. V dropped 6 bases and J dropped 0; count of bases not matched to a gene: 8.

The rearrangement joins TRBV7-2 to TRBJ1-1; 8 bases agree with TRBD1. The junction had 3 bases not matched to a gene; V was cut back by 5 bases and J by 4 bases. The CDR3 extends over 13 amino acids. Germline V CDR1 and CDR2: SGHTA, FQGNSA. The CDR3 DNA is TGTGCCAGCAGCACCGGACAGGGCACTGAAGCTTTCTTT. It encodes CASSTGQGTEAFF.

The chain joins TRBV6-5 to TRBJ1-6, with no clear D. Germline CDR1 reads MNHEY; CDR2 reads SVGAGI. The CDR3 has 13 residues. V lost 8 bases to trimming and J lost 0 bases, with 5 bases between them. Written as DNA, the CDR3 is TGTGCCAGCGGCTCCTCCTATAATTCACCCCTCCACTTT. Protein: CASGSSYNSPLHF.

This clone was seen more than once but under ten times. The chain combines TRBV3-1 (or the pseudogene TRBV3-2) with TRBJ2-7, with D tentatively TRBD1 or TRBD2 (5 bases each). Germline CDR1 LGHDT, CDR2 YNNKEL (reference sequence). V was trimmed by 4 bases and J by 4 bases, leaving 17 bases between them. The CDR3 consists of 15 residues. The CDR3 loop is CASSPGHTGRYEQYF. The CDR3 DNA follows: TGTGCCAGCAGCCCCGGACACACGGGAAGATACGAGCAGTACTTC.

The genes are TRBV25-1 and TRBJ2-1; D call uncertain. The V end lost 4 bases, the J end lost 1 base, and 8 bases lay between the germline ends. There are 14 residues in the CDR3. Germline V gene sequence: CDR1 MGHDK, CDR2 SYGVNS. In DNA form, the CDR3 reads TGTGCCAGCAGTGGCACTTATTCCTACAATGAGCAGTTCTTC. Its protein is CASSGTYSYNEQFF.

The gene calls are TRBV6-4 and TRBJ2-2; no definite D call. Germline V gene data show CDR1 as MRHNA and CDR2 as SNTAGT. V dropped 2 bases and J dropped 3 bases, with 4 bases sitting between them. The CDR3 covers 13 residues. The DNA of the CDR3 is TGTGCCAGCAGTGACAGGGACACCGGGGAGCTGTTTTTT. This encodes CASSDRDTGELFF.

The V gene is TRBV18, the J gene TRBJ1-1; 8 bases map to TRBD1. Losses at the gene ends were 6 bases for V and 0 bases for J; bases not matched to a gene: 9. Germline CDR1 KGHSH, CDR2 LQKENI. This CDR3 contains 16 residues. The CDR3 loop is CASSTGAPAVNTEAFF. The CDR3, as DNA: TGTGCCAGCTCGACAGGGGCCCCGGCAGTGAACACTGAAGCTTTCTTT.

The chain couples TRBV28 to TRBJ1-6; the D gene is possibly TRBD1 (5 bases). The CDR3 covers 13 residues. The V and J ends lost 8 bases and 9 bases respectively, with 14 bases between them. Germline V gene lookup returns CDR1 MDHEN and CDR2 SYDVKM. CDR3 nucleotides: TGTGCCAGCCGGACCAGGGTAGGTTCACCCCTCCACTTT. Translating gives CASRTRVGSPLHF. Complete variable domain (other parts from reference TRBV28 and TRBJ1-6): DVKVTQSSRYLVKRTGEKVFLECVQDMDHENMFWYRQDPGLGLRLIYFSYDVKMKEKGDIPEGYSVSREKKERFSLILESASTNQTSMYLCASRTRVGSPLHFGNGTRLTVT.

V is TRBV2 and J is TRBJ1-1, with D unclear. V dropped 6 bases and J dropped 1 base, with 6 bases sitting between them. This CDR3 comprises 12 residues. The germline CDR1 and CDR2 sequences are SNHLY and FYNNEI. CDR3: CASRVGNTEAFF. As DNA, the CDR3 is TGTGCCAGCAGGGTAGGGAACACTGAAGCTTTCTTT.

The V call is TRBV25-1, the J call TRBJ1-5, with a tentative D call TRBD1 (5 bases). The CDR3 runs 13 residues. Trimming shortened V by 8 bases and J by 3 bases, and 11 bases separated the two germline ends. Germline CDR1 and CDR2: MGHDK and SYGVNS. The CDR3 nucleotides are TGTGCCAGCGGACACGGAGCCAATCAGCCCCAGCATTTT. It yields the protein CASGHGANQPQHF. The full variable domain, completed using reference TRBV25-1 and TRBJ1-5, is EADIYQTPRYLVIGTGKKITLECSQTMGHDKMYWYQQDPGMELHLIHYSYGVNSTEKGDLSSESTVSRIRTEHFPLTLESARPSHTSQYLCASGHGANQPQHFGDGTRLSIL.

This chain uses TRBV2 with TRBJ1-2, with D tentatively TRBD1 (5 bases). V was shortened by 6 bases and J by 5 bases, with 16 bases between the two germline ends. The CDR3 totals 14 residues. Germline loops: CDR1 SNHLY, CDR2 FYNNEI. The chain's CDR3 is CASSPSGARYGYTF. CDR3 bases: TGTGCCAGCAGCCCCTCCGGGGCGAGGTATGGCTACACCTTC.

V and J are TRBV6-5 and TRBJ1-1, with TRBD1 matching over 7 bases. CDR1 and CDR2 (germline): MNHEY, SVGAGI. The CDR3 is 13 residues long. The junction had 6 bases not matched to a gene; V was cut back by 6 bases and J by 5 bases. The CDR3 loop is CASRFTGVTEAFF. In DNA, the CDR3 is TGTGCCAGCAGATTCACAGGGGTTACTGAAGCTTTCTTT.

V is TRBV2 and J is TRBJ2-1; D might be TRBD2 (6 bases). The germline V and J ends were trimmed by 3 bases and 0 bases, with 12 bases remaining between them. The CDR3 has 16 amino acids. Per germline, CDR1 SNHLY and CDR2 FYNNEI. The DNA of the CDR3 is TGTGCCAGCAGTGAGGGGGGTCCTAGCTCCTACAATGAGCAGTTCTTC. Encoded protein: CASSEGGPSSYNEQFF.

The V call is TRBV12-5, the J call TRBJ1-1; 12 bases fit TRBD1. The CDR3 length is 14 residues. V shed 6 bases and J 5 bases; nucleotides not matched to a gene: 4. Germline CDR1 and CDR2: LGHNT and FRNRAP. The CDR3 region has the DNA TGTGCTAGTGGGGGGACAGGGGGCCGGACTGAAGCTTTCTTT. Translated, it gives CASGGTGGRTEAFF.

The V and J genes are TRBV11-2 and TRBJ1-3; D perhaps matches TRBD1 (6 bases). CDR1 SGHAT and CDR2 FQNNGV come from the germline V gene. Trimming pared 4 bases from V and 0 bases from J, leaving 13 bases between. This CDR3 region has 16 residues. CDR3: CASSSTGTFSGNTIYF. The CDR3 nucleotides are TGTGCCAGCAGCTCAACCGGGACATTCTCTGGAAACACCATATATTTT.

This chain links TRBV2 with TRBJ1-5, with no clear D. Trimming took 6 bases from V and 0 from J, leaving 15 bases between them. The CDR3 sequence is 16 residues long. From germline, CDR1 is SNHLY and CDR2 FYNNEI. The CDR3 spells CASSSEAVYSNQPQHF. Here the CDR3 DNA reads TGTGCCAGCAGCTCGGAGGCGGTTTATAGCAATCAGCCCCAGCATTTT. Drawing the rest from reference TRBV2 and TRBJ1-5, the complete variable domain is EPEVTQTPSHQVTQMGQEVILRCVPISNHLYFYWYRQILGQKVEFLVSFYNNEISEKSEIFDDQFSVERPDGSNFTLKIRSTKLEDSAMYFCASSSEAVYSNQPQHFGDGTRLSIL.

V usage is TRBV7-9 and J usage is TRBJ1-1; maybe TRBD1 (5 bases). The germline V gene has CDR1 SEHNR and CDR2 FQNEAQ (reference sequence). The V gene lost 4 bases and the J gene lost 4 bases, with 13 bases spanning the gap. This CDR3 spans 14 amino acids. The CDR3 protein is CASSSTGELTEAFF. CDR3 sequence (DNA): TGTGCCAGCAGCTCGACGGGGGAACTCACTGAAGCTTTCTTT.

V usage is TRBV6-5 and J usage is TRBJ2-1; 7 bases align to TRBD1. V shed 8 bases, J shed 7 bases, and the junction held 5 bases outside the gene matches. Germline CDR1 is MNHEY and CDR2 is SVGAGI. The length of the CDR3 is 12 residues. This CDR3 is CASGDRQNEQFF. The CDR3 DNA is TGTGCCAGCGGGGACAGACAGAATGAGCAGTTCTTC.

V and J are TRBV5-1 and TRBJ2-5; the D gene is possibly TRBD2 (5 bases). Germline loops: CDR1 SGHRS, CDR2 YFSETQ. The CDR3 contains 12 residues. The V and J ends lost 6 bases and 2 bases respectively, with 8 bases between them. The CDR3 DNA reads TGCGCCAGCACCGGGGATCAAGAGACCCAGTACTTC. Its protein is CASTGDQETQYF. Complete variable domain (other parts from reference TRBV5-1 and TRBJ2-5): KAGVTQTPRYLIKTRGQQVTLSCSPISGHRSVSWYQQTPGQGLQFLFEYFSETQRNKGNFPGRFSGRQFSNSRSEMNVSTLELGDSALYLCASTGDQETQYFGPGTRLLVL.

V gene TRBV27 combines with J gene TRBJ2-7; D possibly corresponds to TRBD1 (6 bases). Trimming removed 6 bases from V and 3 bases from J, with 12 bases in between. This CDR3 comprises 13 residues. Germline CDR1 MNHEY, CDR2 SMNVEV (reference sequence). The CDR3 region is CASRTGTLYEQYF. The CDR3 coding sequence is TGTGCCAGCAGAACCGGGACACTCTACGAGCAGTACTTC.